This passage covers 26 T cell receptor beta chains from one sample sequenced in a study of blood T cell repertoires in COVID-19. Clones were sequenced by immunoSEQ multiplex PCR, and TCRdb holds only the in-frame ones, with some missing. This table has under 200,000 clones, about 82% appearing once. The sequencing sample was made of PBMCs or T cells enriched from blood (not recorded which). These receptors all stem from a man in his forties with acute COVID-19.

This clone was counted only a few times. The V gene is TRBV27, the J gene TRBJ2-7, with 9 nucleotides matching TRBD1. The junction had 11 bases not matched to a gene; V was cut back by 5 bases and J by 6 bases. The CDR3 sequence is 15 residues long. From germline, CDR1 is MNHEY and CDR2 SMNVEV (reference sequence). The CDR3 is CASSRAGQGHPEQYF. The CDR3 DNA is TGTGCCAGCAGTCGTGCAGGACAGGGGCATCCCGAGCAGTACTTC.

The rearrangement uses TRBV11-2 and TRBJ1-1; D unresolved. Trimming took off 8 bases at V and 3 bases at J, with 16 bases between the two ends. Germline V gene data show CDR1 as SGHAT and CDR2 as FQNNGV. The CDR3 runs to 14 residues. CDR3 protein: CASSALRGDTEAFF. The CDR3 DNA reads TGTGCCAGCTCGGCACTCCGGGGTGACACTGAAGCTTTCTTT.

The rearrangement links TRBV2 to TRBJ1-1, with TRBD1 matching over 7 bases. Germline V gene sequence: CDR1 SNHLY, CDR2 FYNNEI. CDR3 size: 14 residues. The J segment lost 1 base and the V segment lost 7 bases, leaving 6 bases of the junction unmatched. The CDR3 sequence: CASNNRGKNTEAFF. CDR3 coding DNA: TGTGCCAGCAATAACAGGGGAAAGAACACTGAAGCTTTCTTT.

This clone appeared a single time. CDR3 in amino acids: CASSEGAGGPNEQYF. CDR3 bases: TGTGCCAGCAGTGAAGGAGCGGGAGGGCCGAACGAGCAGTACTTC. The genes are TRBV2 and TRBJ2-7; 10 nucleotides match TRBD2. The CDR3 runs to 15 residues. V shed 1 base, J shed 5 bases, and the junction held 5 bases outside the gene matches. The V gene's germline CDR1 is SNHLY and CDR2 FYNNEI.

V is TRBV19 and J is TRBJ2-1; 7 bases agree with TRBD2. This CDR3 contains 13 residues. The germline V gene encodes CDR1 LNHDA and CDR2 SQIVND (reference sequence). V gave up 9 bases and J gave up 3 bases; unmatched junction bases: 5. The CDR3 loop is CASWGGNYNEQFF. The CDR3 region has the DNA TGTGCCAGCTGGGGGGGAAACTACAATGAGCAGTTCTTC.

V and J are TRBV19 and TRBJ2-1; D ambiguous. The CDR3 consists of 13 residues. CDR1 is LNHDA, CDR2 SQIVND, per germline (reference sequence). V was trimmed by 3 bases and J by 9 bases, leaving 12 bases between them. CDR3 bases: TGTGCCAGTAGTATCCCTCTCAACTCTGAGCAGTTCTTC. Translation gives CASSIPLNSEQFF.

V and J are TRBV9 and TRBJ2-3, with 11 bases identical to TRBD2. With V trimmed by 0 bases and J by 13 bases, 22 bases remained unmatched. The CDR3 is made up of 19 amino acids. Germline loops: CDR1 SGDLS, CDR2 YYNGEE. The CDR3 nucleotides read TGTGCCAGCAGCGTAGAGGGATTAGCGGGAGGGCGCAGAGGGGCCAAGGAGTATTTT. Translated, it gives CASSVEGLAGGRRGAKEYF.

This chain joins TRBV24-1 and TRBJ1-2, with TRBD1 as a possible D gene (5 bases). Trimming took 5 bases from V and 2 from J, leaving 8 bases between them. The CDR3 runs to 13 residues. The germline gives CDR1 KGHDR, CDR2 SFDVKD. The CDR3 loop is CATSAAGNYGYTF. DNA of the CDR3: TGTGCCACCAGTGCAGCAGGGAACTATGGCTACACCTTC.

This chain uses TRBV30 with TRBJ2-1, with D maybe TRBD2 (6 bases). Germline loops: CDR1 GTSNPN, CDR2 SVGIG (reference sequence). Between the trimmed V and J ends, which lost 2 bases and 0 bases, there was a span of 17 bases. The CDR3 consists of 17 residues. CDR3 residues: CAWSILAAESSYNEQFF. CDR3 sequence (DNA): TGTGCCTGGAGTATATTAGCGGCAGAGAGCTCCTACAATGAGCAGTTCTTC.

This clone was picked up many times. The chain carries TRBV4-1 and TRBJ1-1, with D maybe TRBD1 (5 bases). V was pared by 4 bases and J by 4 bases, with 13 bases between. Germline V gives CDR1 MGHRA, CDR2 YSYEKL. The CDR3 runs 14 residues. The CDR3 DNA sequence: TGCGCCAGCAGCCCCAGGGAGGGCGGCACTGAAGCTTTCTTT. The encoded protein is CASSPREGGTEAFF.

The genes are TRBV5-1 and TRBJ1-5; D gene ambiguous. The CDR3 is 15 amino acids. Between the trimmed V and J ends, which lost 0 bases and 5 bases, there was a span of 12 bases. Germline CDR1 and CDR2: SGHRS and YFSETQ. The CDR3 nucleotides are TGCGCCAGCAGCTTGGGGCCGGGTGTGGATCAGCCCCAGCATTTT. Protein product: CASSLGPGVDQPQHF.

The genes are TRBV4-1 and TRBJ1-2; possibly TRBD1 for D (5 bases). V lost 5 bases and J lost 3, with 16 bases in between. Per the germline V gene, CDR1 is MGHRA and CDR2 is YSYEKL. CDR3 size: 15 residues. CDR3 sequence reads: CASSSHQGTDYGYTF. The DNA for the CDR3 is TGCGCCAGCAGCTCCCACCAGGGCACCGACTATGGCTACACCTTC.

This sequence joins TRBV11-2 and TRBJ1-3; D gene uncertain. The germline V gene has CDR1 SGHAT and CDR2 FQNNGV. The ends were cut back, 2 bases at V and 0 bases at J, with 11 bases in the middle. This CDR3 has 16 amino acids. The CDR3 spells CASSLNPRNSGNTIYF. Here the CDR3 DNA reads TGTGCCAGCAGCTTAAACCCTAGGAACTCTGGAAACACCATATATTTT.

The chain is built from TRBV27 and TRBJ2-2; D is unclear. V lost 10 bases to trimming and J lost 0 bases, with 15 bases between them. The germline V gene encodes CDR1 MNHEY and CDR2 SMNVEV (reference sequence). The CDR3 has 15 residues. CDR3 DNA: TGTGCCACAAGAAGCTCCGGGTCGAACACCGGGGAGCTGTTTTTT. Protein: CATRSSGSNTGELFF.

The rearrangement uses TRBV9 and TRBJ2-7; 7 bases are a match to TRBD1. V lost 2 bases to trimming and J lost 6 bases; unmatched junction nucleotides: 8. This CDR3 region has 14 residues. Germline V gives CDR1 SGDLS, CDR2 YYNGEE. The DNA for the CDR3 is TGTGCCAGCAGCGTGGGGGACAGAGGGGGCGAGCAGTACTTC. As protein: CASSVGDRGGEQYF.

J is TRBJ2-5 and V is TRBV19, with D possibly matching TRBD2 (5 bases). In germline, CDR1 is LNHDA, CDR2 SQIVND (reference sequence). The CDR3 totals 13 residues. V lost 5 bases to trimming and J lost 4 bases, with 11 bases between them. The CDR3 coding sequence is TGTGCCAGTAGTTCCGCGGACTTAGAGACCCAGTACTTC. Translation: CASSSADLETQYF. Filled out from reference TRBV19 and TRBJ2-5, the complete variable domain reads DGGITQSPKYLFRKEGQNVTLSCEQNLNHDAMYWYRQDPGQGLRLIYYSQIVNDFQKGDIAEGYSVSREKKESFPLTVTSAQKNPTAFYLCASSSADLETQYFGPGTRLLVL.

Details on this clone: Different DNA sequences within this sample yield the same CDR3. The chain links TRBV28 to TRBJ1-1, with D uncertain. Germline CDR1 MDHEN, CDR2 SYDVKM. The CDR3 consists of 13 residues. The ends were cut back, 3 bases at V and 0 bases at J, with 5 bases in the middle. The CDR3 protein is CASSLGLNTEAFF. DNA of the CDR3: TGTGCCAGCAGTTTGGGCCTGAACACTGAAGCTTTCTTT.

This clone was detected a few times. The V gene is TRBV5-5, the J gene TRBJ2-1; 10 bases are a match to TRBD2. The V segment lost 4 bases and the J segment 8 bases; nucleotides outside the gene matches: 6. CDR3 size: 14 residues. Germline CDR1 SGHKS, CDR2 YYEKEE (reference sequence). The CDR3 coding sequence is TGTGCCAGCAGCCGGAGACTAGCGGGCCATGAGCAGTTCTTC. This translates into CASSRRLAGHEQFF.

The CDR3 DNA sequence: TGTGCCAGCAGTTTTCCCCGAGAACTAGCCAAAAACATTCAGTACTTC. The encoded protein is CASSFPRELAKNIQYF. The rearrangement links TRBV28 to TRBJ2-4; D unresolved. This CDR3 is built from 16 residues. V was trimmed by 3 bases and J by 0 bases, leaving 12 bases between them. Germline loops: CDR1 MDHEN, CDR2 SYDVKM.

A note on this clone: Other DNA sequences within the sample encode an identical CDR3. The chain recombines TRBV12-3 or TRBV12-4 with TRBJ2-7, with D possibly matching TRBD2 (6 bases). The CDR3 totals 13 residues. V was pared by 6 bases and J by 1 base, with 10 bases between. CDR3 DNA: TGTGCCAGCAGCCTGGGGGGTTCCTACGAGCAGTACTTC. It encodes CASSLGGSYEQYF.

The chain joins TRBV2 to TRBJ1-5, with TRBD1 matching over 7 bases. The germline CDR1 and CDR2 sequences are SNHLY and FYNNEI. The CDR3 sequence is 14 residues long. J was trimmed by 9 bases and V by 6 bases; bases with no gene match: 11. The CDR3 region is CASRSTGAIGPQHF. CDR3 bases: TGTGCCAGCAGGTCAACAGGGGCCATAGGGCCCCAGCATTTT.

The chain carries TRBV12-3 or TRBV12-4 and TRBJ2-7; D is perhaps TRBD2 (5 bases). Trimming took 7 bases from V and 7 from J, leaving 11 bases between them. This CDR3 has 11 residues. The CDR3 DNA is TGTGCCAGCACCTGGTCGGGAGAGCAGTACTTC. This gives the protein CASTWSGEQYF.

This rearrangement joins TRBV14 to TRBJ2-5, with 7 nucleotides matching TRBD1. CDR3 length: 14 amino acids. After removal of 4 bases from V and 2 bases from J, the junction contained 4 bases not matched to a gene. Germline lookup yields CDR1 SGHDN and CDR2 FVKESK. The CDR3 protein is CASSRDSLQETQYF. The CDR3 DNA follows: TGTGCCAGCAGCCGGGACAGTCTGCAAGAGACCCAGTACTTC.

This chain joins TRBV9 and TRBJ2-7, with 8 bases fitting TRBD1. V trimming: 4 bases; J trimming: 0 bases; junction bases outside the gene matches: 6. This CDR3 has 15 residues. CDR1 SGDLS and CDR2 YYNGEE come from the germline V gene. CDR3 nucleotide sequence: TGTGCCAGCAGCCACACAGGGGGTAGCTCCTACGAGCAGTACTTC. Translated: CASSHTGGSSYEQYF. Supplemented by reference TRBV9 and TRBJ2-7, the full variable domain reads DSGVTQTPKHLITATGQRVTLRCSPRSGDLSVYWYQQSLDQGLQFLIQYYNGEERAKGNILERFSAQQFPDLHSELNLSSLELGDSALYFCASSHTGGSSYEQYFGPGTRLTVT.

V is TRBV9 and J is TRBJ2-7, with D perhaps matching TRBD2 (6 bases). The CDR3 spans 15 residues. The V gene's germline CDR1 is SGDLS and CDR2 YYNGEE. V lost 1 base and J lost 0, with 11 bases in between. CDR3 loop: CASSVTGVGSYEQYF. The CDR3 nucleotides are TGTGCCAGCAGCGTAACGGGAGTCGGCTCCTACGAGCAGTACTTC. Drawing the rest from reference TRBV9 and TRBJ2-7, the complete variable domain is DSGVTQTPKHLITATGQRVTLRCSPRSGDLSVYWYQQSLDQGLQFLIQYYNGEERAKGNILERFSAQQFPDLHSELNLSSLELGDSALYFCASSVTGVGSYEQYFGPGTRLTVT.

The genes are TRBV15 and TRBJ1-5, with D perhaps TRBD1 (5 bases). Germline assignment: CDR1 LNHNV and CDR2 YYDKDF (reference sequence). The CDR3 length is 12 residues. Trimming removed 0 bases from V and 9 bases from J, with 6 bases in between. The DNA for the CDR3 is TGTGCCACCAGCAGAGAGGGGGGGCCCCAGCATTTT. Amino acid sequence: CATSREGGPQHF.